This TCR beta chain was sequenced for a study of blood T cell repertoires in COVID-19. On the study more broadly: Samples of COVID-19 (acute and convalescent) were obtained from the United States, Italy and Spain. Sources were T cells, B-cell-depleted T cells, or PBMCs; the material itself was cDNA or gDNA.

Deletions cut 1 base from V and 7 bases from J, with 10 bases between. Germline CDR1 SGHDN, CDR2 FVKESK. This CDR3 is 13 amino acids long. In the study's own analysis: Amplification of reference gene primers was used by the study to estimate nucleated cell counts. Measured with immunoSEQ multiplex PCR; TCRdb has only the in-frame clones, and not every one. That table gives V, J and clone size, and the DNA gave D and trimming. The sample has about 140,000 clones, about three quarters seen once; the top ten hold roughly 4.7%. The V and J genes are TRBV14 and TRBJ2-5, with D perhaps TRBD2 (5 bases). This receptor was identified in a woman aged 80 or over with active or convalescent COVID-19. The sample taken for sequencing was peripheral blood. The CDR3 nucleotides are TGTGCCAGCAGCCAAGTATATGCGGGGACCCAGTACTTC. Its protein product is CASSQVYAGTQYF.